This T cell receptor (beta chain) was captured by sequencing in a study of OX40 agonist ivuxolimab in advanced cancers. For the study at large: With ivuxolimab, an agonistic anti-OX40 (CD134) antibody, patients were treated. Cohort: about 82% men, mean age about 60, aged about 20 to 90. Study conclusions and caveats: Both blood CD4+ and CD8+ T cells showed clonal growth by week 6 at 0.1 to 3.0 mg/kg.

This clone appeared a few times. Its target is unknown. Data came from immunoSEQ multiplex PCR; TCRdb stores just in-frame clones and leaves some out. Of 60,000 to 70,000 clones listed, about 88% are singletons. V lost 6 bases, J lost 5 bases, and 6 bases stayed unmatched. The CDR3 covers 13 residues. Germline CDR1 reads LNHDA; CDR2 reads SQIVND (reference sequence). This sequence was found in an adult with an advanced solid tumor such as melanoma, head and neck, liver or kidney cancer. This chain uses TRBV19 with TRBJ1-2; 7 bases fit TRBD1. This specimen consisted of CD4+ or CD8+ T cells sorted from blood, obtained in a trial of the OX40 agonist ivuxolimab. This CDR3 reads CASSTDREYGYTF. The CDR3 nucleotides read TGTGCCAGTAGCACCGACAGGGAGTATGGCTACACCTTC.